This is a list of T cell receptor beta chains from one sample in a study of blood T cell repertoires in COVID-19. Sequencing was performed with immunoSEQ multiplex PCR; in TCRdb, only in-frame clones are kept and a portion is missing. The sample contains 150,000 to 200,000 clones, roughly three quarters of which appear only once. Sequencing was performed on peripheral blood. Receptor source: a man between 60 and 70 years old with active or convalescent COVID-19. CDR3s include the opening cysteine and the closing phenylalanine or tryptophan. The order of the fields is V gene, J gene, CDR3 length, CDR3 protein.

TRBV6-4,TRBJ1-1,13,CASSVLEGTEAFF
TRBV28,TRBJ1-4,14,CASSSSNRNEKLFF
TRBV3-1/TRBV3-2,TRBJ1-6,16,CASSLTWGGNNSPLHF
TRBV5-6,TRBJ1-2,14,CASSSGQGNYGYTF
TRBV6-5,TRBJ1-3,13,CASSSLFGNTIYF
TRBV11-2,TRBJ2-7,15,CASSETGTGVYEQYF
TRBV28,TRBJ2-5,13,CASSRTGQETQYF
TRBV11-2,TRBJ1-4,15,CASSLQGSTNEKLFF
TRBV21-1,TRBJ1-5,17,CASSKGEAPKENQPQHF
TRBV19,TRBJ1-1,13,CASSMGGETEAFF
TRBV7-9,TRBJ1-6,14,CASSSPDRVSPLHF
TRBV4-1,TRBJ2-7,15,CASSQETSGSYEQYF
TRBV19,TRBJ2-1,15,CASMGSSGVYNEQFF